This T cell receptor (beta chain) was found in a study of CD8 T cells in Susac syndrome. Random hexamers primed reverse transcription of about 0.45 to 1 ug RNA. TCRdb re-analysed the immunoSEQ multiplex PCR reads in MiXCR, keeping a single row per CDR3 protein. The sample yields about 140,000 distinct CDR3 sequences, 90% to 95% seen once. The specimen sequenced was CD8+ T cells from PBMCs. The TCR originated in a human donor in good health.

The CDR3 loop reads CSAADRATPYQETQYF. The DNA for the CDR3 is TGCAGTGCTGCGGACAGGGCGACACCGTACCAAGAGACCCAGTACTTC. V is TRBV20-1 and J is TRBJ2-5, with 8 bases matching TRBD1. The CDR3 has 16 residues. Looked up from germline, CDR1 is DFQATT and CDR2 is SNEGSKA (reference sequence). V lost 5 bases and J lost 0; bases outside the gene matches: 11.